This T cell receptor (beta chain) was recovered during a study of shared clonotypes between healthy human individuals. Whole-study context: Three plates were used per donor for CD4 naive, three for CD4 memory, two for CD8 naive and one for CD8 memory.

A word on this clone: Its specificity is not known.

The V gene's germline CDR1 is SSHAT and CDR2 FNYEAQ (reference sequence). The V gene end was trimmed by 5 bases and the J gene end by 4 bases; junction bases not matched to a gene: 8. The CDR3 runs to 15 residues. Study-wide results and limits: All-four-donor shared clonotypes had higher generation probabilities than non-shared clonotypes did. The authors expected sequencing depth to affect clonotype sharing among donors.

The naive CD8 fraction comprised CD45RO-negative cells positively selected for CCR7 and excluded terminally differentiated effector memory CD45RA+ cells. The donor cohort consisted entirely of Caucasian adults residing in Nashville, Tennessee. The repertoire was sequenced with immunoSEQ multiplex PCR; TCRdb's copy has only in-frame clones and lacks some. The sample carries about 2,100,000 clones, 93% recorded once. This TCR derives from a man younger than 35 in good health. Some clones in this sample may be carry-over from other donors' samples. The rearrangement uses TRBV7-7 and TRBJ2-7, with 10 bases lining up with TRBD1. The sample was naive CD8+ T cells from PBMCs. CDR3 amino acids: CASSPGTGAGYEQYF. The CDR3 bases are TGTGCCAGCAGCCCCGGGACAGGGGCCGGGTACGAGCAGTACTTC.